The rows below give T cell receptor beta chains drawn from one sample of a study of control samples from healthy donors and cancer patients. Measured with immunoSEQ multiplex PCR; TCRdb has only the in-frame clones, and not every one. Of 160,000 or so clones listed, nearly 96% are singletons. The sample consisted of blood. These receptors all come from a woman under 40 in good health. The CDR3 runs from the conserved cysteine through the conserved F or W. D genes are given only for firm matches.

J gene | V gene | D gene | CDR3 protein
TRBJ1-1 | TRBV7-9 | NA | CASSFRVGAWGLLDTEAFF
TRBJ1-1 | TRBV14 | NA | CASSHQPITEAFF
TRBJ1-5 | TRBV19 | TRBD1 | CASSSDRGNQPQHF
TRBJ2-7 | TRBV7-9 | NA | CASSGTASSYEQYF
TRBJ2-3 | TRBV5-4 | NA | CASSSTTDTQYF
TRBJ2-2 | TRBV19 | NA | CASSNRQSWATGELFF
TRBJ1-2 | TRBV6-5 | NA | CASSYRGRVYGYTF
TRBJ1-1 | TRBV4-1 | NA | CASSQDLGGWTEAFF
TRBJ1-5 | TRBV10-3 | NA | CAISATVANPSNQPQHF
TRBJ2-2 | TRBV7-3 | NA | CASSQGPLGELFF
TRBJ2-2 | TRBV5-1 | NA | CASSSSGLPKTGELFF
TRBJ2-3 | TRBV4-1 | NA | CASSHPRTDTQYF
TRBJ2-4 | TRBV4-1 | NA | CASSQWEIENIQYF
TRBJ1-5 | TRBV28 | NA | CASSPLEISNQPQHF
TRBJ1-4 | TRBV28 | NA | CASRTTGLTNEKLFF
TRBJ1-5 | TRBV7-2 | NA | CASSSPGKPQHF
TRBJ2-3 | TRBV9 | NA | CASSVSWGSDSTDTQYF
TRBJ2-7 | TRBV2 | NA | CASSRGRLTSYEQYF
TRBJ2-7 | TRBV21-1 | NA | CASSKDDRDPYEQYF
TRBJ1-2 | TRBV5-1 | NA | CASSSSQGTNYGYTF
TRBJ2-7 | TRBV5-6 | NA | CASSLGTSWVGEQYF
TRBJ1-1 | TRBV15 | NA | CATSTREDGSAFF
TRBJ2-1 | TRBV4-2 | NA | CASSQEGGGLYEQFF
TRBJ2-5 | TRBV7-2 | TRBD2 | CASSLPSGGETQYF
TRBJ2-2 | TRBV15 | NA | CATSRERDLNTGELFF
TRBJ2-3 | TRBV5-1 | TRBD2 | CASGGRGEADTQYF
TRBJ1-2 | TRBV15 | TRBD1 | CATSRQGAHNYGYTF
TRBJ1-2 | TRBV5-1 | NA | CASSLASGLGGYTF
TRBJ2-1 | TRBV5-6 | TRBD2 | CASSLGHLAGVPYNEQFF
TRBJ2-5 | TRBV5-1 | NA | CASSGQWETQYF
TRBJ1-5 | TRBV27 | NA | CASRKLSGPNQPQHF
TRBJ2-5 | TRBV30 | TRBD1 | CAWNPQTGFEETQYF
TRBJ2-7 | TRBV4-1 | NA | CASSIREPGYEQYF
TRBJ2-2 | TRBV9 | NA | CASSLRFMGPGELFF
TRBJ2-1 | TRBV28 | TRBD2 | CASVLAGTYNEQFF